This T cell receptor (delta chain) was documented in a study of human gamma delta and Vdelta1 T cells. To note about this clone: Its antigen is still unknown.

After removal of 2 bases from V and 0 bases from J, the junction contained 26 bases not matched to a gene. CDR3 size: 24 residues. CDR1 is TSWWSYY, CDR2 QGS, per germline. TCRdb redid the clone calls on the PCR reads with CATT. The table shows fewer than 15,000 delta-chain clones, with 40% to 60% occurring only once. V is TRDV1 and J is TRDJ1, with 11 bases that match TRDD3. This clonotype was obtained from a human donor in good health. The sequencing sample was made of Vdelta1 gamma-delta T cells from blood grown in culture (DOT cells). The CDR3 nucleotides read TGTGCTCTTGGGGAAAGGGGTGCCCTCTACCAGGTACTGGGGGATAAGGGGTACACCGATAAACTCATCTTT. Its translation is CALGERGALYQVLGDKGYTDKLIF.